This T cell receptor beta chain originates from a study of shared clonotypes between healthy human individuals. Data came from immunoSEQ multiplex PCR; TCRdb stores just in-frame clones and leaves some out. The sample records 2 million to 2.5 million clones, about 95% being singletons. V was trimmed by 5 bases and J by 8 bases, leaving 15 bases between them. The CDR3 loop spans 13 amino acids. CDR1 and CDR2 from the germline V gene are KGHSH and LQKENI. The sample holds one count of this clone. The V and J genes are TRBV18 and TRBJ1-1; D possibly corresponds to TRBD1 (6 bases). Sequenced: naive CD4+ T cells sorted from blood. Subset in this sample: CD45RA+ positively selected. The source of this sequence is a man between 18 and 29 years old in good health. In nucleotides, the CDR3 is TGTGCCAGCTCAGGAACAGGGTATAGGGAAGCTTTCTTT. Residues: CASSGTGYREAFF. Based on the CDR3 plus reference TRBV18 and TRBJ1-1, the full variable domain is NAGVMQNPRHLVRRRGQEARLRCSPMKGHSHVYWYRQLPEEGLKFMVYLQKENIIDESGMPKERFSAEFPKEGPSILRIQQVVRGDSAAYFCASSGTGYREAFFGQGTRLTVV.